This TCR beta chain comes out of a study of cytomegalovirus exposure and HLA in healthy donors. Study-wide background: The Caucasian-associated ancestry cluster contained about 80% of the approximately 400 genotyped donors. Study results and caveats: Highly shared variants forming one cluster were likely a sequencing artifact. One variant, a missense change in DCLRE1C, was linked in a later analysis to TCR beta V- and J-gene trimming.

A word on this clone: As yet, its antigen is unknown.

The CDR3 length is 15 residues. Trimming took 4 bases from V and 3 from J; bases not matched to a gene: 6. The germline gives CDR1 SQVTM, CDR2 ANQGSEA. Researchers ran the PCR with 60 Vbeta and 13 Jbeta primers. Clones were sequenced by immunoSEQ multiplex PCR, and TCRdb holds only the in-frame ones, with some missing. The sample records around 130,000 clones, 70% to 80% being singletons. This clonotype was sampled from a man between 45 and 60 years old in good health and CMV-seronegative. The chain combines TRBV29-1 with TRBJ1-4, with 9 nucleotides matching TRBD1. The sequencing input was PBMCs. CDR3: CSVVLQGAPNEKLFF. The CDR3 bases are TGCAGCGTTGTCTTACAGGGGGCCCCTAATGAAAAACTGTTTTTT.